One and the same sample provided the 19 T cell receptor beta chains below, sequenced in a study of T cell responses to AZD1222 COVID-19 vaccine. Method: immunoSEQ multiplex PCR; TCRdb's copy keeps in-frame clones and lacks some. Of around 190,000 clones listed, 85% to 90% are singletons. The sequences come from peripheral blood, collected 28 days after the second AZD1222 dose. These receptors all stem from an adult who received the AZD1222 COVID-19 vaccine.

This clone appeared a few times. The chain uses TRBV6-5 and TRBJ2-2, with D perhaps assigned TRBD1 or TRBD2 (5 bases each). CDR1 is MNHEY and CDR2 is SVGAGI in the germline V gene. The CDR3 extends over 15 amino acids. V lost 6 bases and J lost 4, with 15 bases in between. The CDR3 region is CASSRDPRSTGELFF. CDR3 bases: TGTGCCAGCAGCCGGGACCCACGTAGCACCGGGGAGCTGTTTTTT.

The gene calls are TRBV27 and TRBJ1-1, with TRBD1 as a possible D gene (5 bases). The V and J ends lost 0 bases and 7 bases respectively, with 9 bases between them. The CDR3 has 13 residues. Looked up from germline, CDR1 is MNHEY and CDR2 is SMNVEV (reference sequence). The CDR3 DNA is TGTGCCAGCAGTTTATCCCGGGGGGGTGAAGCTTTCTTT. Amino acids: CASSLSRGGEAFF.

The V and J genes are TRBV20-1 and TRBJ2-6; weak D call: TRBD1 (6 bases). Germline V lookup: CDR1 DFQATT, CDR2 SNEGSKA (reference sequence). This CDR3 contains 18 residues. V dropped 3 bases and J dropped 7 bases, with 25 bases sitting between them. In DNA, the CDR3 is TGCAGTGCTAGTGATCCGCAGGGGACCCTGATTGGAGCCAACGTCCTGACTTTC. This codes for CSASDPQGTLIGANVLTF.

The chain recombines TRBV23-1 with TRBJ2-7; no firm D call. TRBV23-1 is identified as an open reading frame with a role that is uncertain. V lost 3 bases, J lost 0 bases, and 15 bases lay in between. The CDR3 has 16 amino acids. CDR3 DNA sequence: TGCGCCAGCAGTCACCCCGCCCACTTTGACTCCTACGAGCAGTACTTC. The encoded protein is CASSHPAHFDSYEQYF.

V usage is TRBV5-5 and J usage is TRBJ1-5; D is undetermined. CDR3 size: 14 residues. In germline, CDR1 is SGHKS, CDR2 YYEKEE (reference sequence). V shed 3 bases and J shed 0 bases, with 7 bases lying between them. CDR3 nucleotides: TGTGCCAGCAGCTCTCGGCTTAGCAATCAGCCCCAGCATTTT. Its protein product is CASSSRLSNQPQHF. Together with reference TRBV5-5 and TRBJ1-5, the CDR3 gives the full variable domain: DAGVTQSPTHLIKTRGQQVTLRCSPISGHKSVSWYQQVLGQGPQFIFQYYEKEERGRGNFPDRFSARQFPNYSSELNVNALLLGDSALYLCASSSRLSNQPQHFGDGTRLSIL.

The chain links TRBV5-1 to TRBJ2-1; 12 nucleotides align to TRBD2. The junction had 1 base not matched to a gene; V was cut back by 0 bases and J by 6 bases. Germline CDR1 and CDR2: SGHRS and YFSETQ. This CDR3 region has 15 residues. The CDR3 spells CASSLVTSGGNEQFF. CDR3 bases: TGCGCCAGCAGCTTGGTGACTAGCGGGGGCAATGAGCAGTTCTTC. The entire variable domain, with the rest obtained from reference TRBV5-1 and TRBJ2-1, is as follows: KAGVTQTPRYLIKTRGQQVTLSCSPISGHRSVSWYQQTPGQGLQFLFEYFSETQRNKGNFPGRFSGRQFSNSRSEMNVSTLELGDSALYLCASSLVTSGGNEQFFGPGTRLTVL.

The V gene is TRBV12-1, the J gene TRBJ1-1; the table's TRBD1 call for D was not verified on the DNA. TRBV12-1 corresponds to a pseudogene. The CDR3 is made up of 17 amino acids. CDR3 loop: CASSFLPTGGLDTEAFF. In nucleotides, the CDR3 is TGTGCCAGCAGCTTCCTCCCGACAGGGGGTTTAGACACTGAAGCTTTCTTT.

This clone was picked up a small number of times. The V call is TRBV25-1, the J call TRBJ2-7, with D uncertain. The V gene's germline CDR1 is MGHDK and CDR2 SYGVNS. The V end lost 5 bases, the J end lost 5 bases, and 7 bases lay between the germline ends. CDR3 length equals 11 residues. CDR3 coding DNA: TGTGCCAGCAGTCGGCTCGACGAGCAGTACTTC. This encodes CASSRLDEQYF.

This chain connects TRBV6-5 to TRBJ1-1, with D possibly matching TRBD1 (5 bases). The CDR3 has 15 residues. Per germline, CDR1 MNHEY and CDR2 SVGAGI. V lost 6 bases and J lost 6, with 20 bases in between. The CDR3 bases are TGTGCCAGCAGCCGGACCGGGACGAGCGGGGCTGAAGCTTTCTTT. As protein: CASSRTGTSGAEAFF.

The CDR3 bases are TGTGCCAGCAGCCAAGGGAGCAGGGGCTACGAGCAGTACTTC. This encodes CASSQGSRGYEQYF. The V call is TRBV3-1 (or the pseudogene TRBV3-2), the J call TRBJ2-7, with a possible D match to TRBD1 (6 bases). CDR1 is LGHDT, CDR2 YNNKEL, per germline (reference sequence). The CDR3 contains 14 residues. Trimming stripped 1 base from V and 3 bases from J, with 10 bases between.

The rearrangement joins TRBV29-1 to TRBJ2-5, with unresolved D. The CDR3 extends over 14 amino acids. CDR1 and CDR2 from the germline V gene are SQVTM and ANQGSEA. Trimming stripped 6 bases from V and 2 bases from J, with 16 bases between. CDR3 bases: TGCAGCGTGGCCCAGTCGGGCCAACAAGAGACCCAGTACTTC. Translated: CSVAQSGQQETQYF. The variable domain in full, with the rest retrieved from reference TRBV29-1 and TRBJ2-5, is SAVISQKPSRDICQRGTSLTIQCQVDSQVTMMFWYRQQPGQSLTLIATANQGSEATYESGFVIDKFPISRPNLTFSTLTVSNMSPEDSSIYLCSVAQSGQQETQYFGPGTRLLVL.

The chain recombines TRBV6-5 with TRBJ1-2; TRBD1 is a possible D gene (6 bases). V was clipped by 2 bases and J by 0 bases, with 7 bases between them. This CDR3 has 14 amino acids. Germline CDR1 reads MNHEY; CDR2 reads SVGAGI. CDR3 nucleotides: TGTGCCAGCAGTTACGGACAGCCTAACTATGGCTACACCTTC. This codes for CASSYGQPNYGYTF.

The chain has TRBV11-2 and TRBJ1-2; 8 bases fit TRBD1. The ends lost 5 bases at V and 4 bases at J; junction bases unmatched: 3. This CDR3 is 13 amino acids long. Germline CDR1 is SGHAT and CDR2 is FQNNGV. This chain's CDR3 is CASSMQGAYGYTF. In nucleotides, the CDR3 is TGTGCCAGCAGCATGCAGGGGGCCTATGGCTACACCTTC.

This clone is a singleton in its sample. The V call is TRBV7-9, the J call TRBJ1-2; D is unresolved. CDR3 size: 16 residues. V was cut by 1 base and J by 7 bases, with 19 bases left in between. The germline gives CDR1 SEHNR, CDR2 FQNEAQ (reference sequence). The DNA for the CDR3 is TGTGCCAGCAGCTTAGTGTTCGGGCTGGATAATCGTGGCTACACCTTC. It codes for CASSLVFGLDNRGYTF.

The chain recombines TRBV6-6 with TRBJ1-4; D is unclear. Germline lookup yields CDR1 MNHNY and CDR2 SVGAGI (reference sequence). V was shortened by 1 base and J by 0 bases, with 6 bases between the two germline ends. The CDR3 has 15 amino acids. The CDR3 region is CASSYLGATNEKLFF. CDR3 bases: TGTGCCAGCAGTTACTTGGGTGCAACTAATGAAAAACTGTTTTTT.

This chain uses TRBV7-9 with TRBJ2-7, with 8 bases aligning to TRBD1. Trimming took 8 bases from V and 2 from J; bases not matched to a gene: 8. The CDR3 is made up of 14 amino acids. Germline CDR1 reads SEHNR; CDR2 reads FQNEAQ (reference sequence). The CDR3 nucleotides read TGTGCCAGCGGTGACAGGGGCTTACCCTACGAGCAGTACTTC. Translating gives CASGDRGLPYEQYF.

The gene calls are TRBV28 and TRBJ2-1, with D unclear. V was pared by 3 bases and J by 6 bases, with 15 bases between. The CDR3 sequence is 15 residues long. Germline assignment: CDR1 MDHEN and CDR2 SYDVKM. CDR3 DNA: TGTGCCAGCAGTTTCAGTTTTCGGGTAGGCAATGAGCAGTTCTTC. Amino acid sequence: CASSFSFRVGNEQFF.

The V gene is TRBV18, the J gene TRBJ2-7; D gene unclear. This CDR3 region has 14 residues. The ends were cut back, 6 bases at V and 6 bases at J, with 18 bases in the middle. Germline V gene lookup returns CDR1 KGHSH and CDR2 LQKENI. The CDR3 region has the DNA TGTGCCAGCTCCCCAAGTAGTTTTGCGGCCGAGCAGTACTTC. It is translated as CASSPSSFAAEQYF.

The rearrangement joins TRBV28 to TRBJ1-3, with a possible D match to TRBD1 (6 bases). This CDR3 region has 16 residues. V was cut by 8 bases and J by 0 bases, with 17 bases left in between. In germline, CDR1 is MDHEN, CDR2 SYDVKM. This chain's CDR3 is CASGRGEGFSGNTIYF. The CDR3 region has the DNA TGTGCCAGCGGCAGGGGAGAAGGGTTCTCTGGAAACACCATATATTTT.